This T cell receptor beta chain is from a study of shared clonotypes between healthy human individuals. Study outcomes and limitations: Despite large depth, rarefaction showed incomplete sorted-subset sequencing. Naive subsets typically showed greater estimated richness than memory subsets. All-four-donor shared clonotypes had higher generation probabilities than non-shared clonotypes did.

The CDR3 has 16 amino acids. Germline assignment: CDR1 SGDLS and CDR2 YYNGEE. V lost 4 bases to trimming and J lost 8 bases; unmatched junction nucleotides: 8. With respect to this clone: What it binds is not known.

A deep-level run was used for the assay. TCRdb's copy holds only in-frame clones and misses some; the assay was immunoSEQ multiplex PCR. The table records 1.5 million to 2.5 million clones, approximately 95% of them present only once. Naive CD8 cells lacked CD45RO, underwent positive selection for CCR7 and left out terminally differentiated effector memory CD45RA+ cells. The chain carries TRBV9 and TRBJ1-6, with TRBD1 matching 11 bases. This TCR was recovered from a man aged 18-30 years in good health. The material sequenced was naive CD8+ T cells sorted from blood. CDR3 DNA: TGTGCCAGCAGCAACCGGGACAGGGGGATTGATTCACCCCTCCACTTT. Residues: CASSNRDRGIDSPLHF. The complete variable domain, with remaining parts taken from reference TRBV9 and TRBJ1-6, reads DSGVTQTPKHLITATGQRVTLRCSPRSGDLSVYWYQQSLDQGLQFLIQYYNGEERAKGNILERFSAQQFPDLHSELNLSSLELGDSALYFCASSNRDRGIDSPLHFGNGTRLTVT.